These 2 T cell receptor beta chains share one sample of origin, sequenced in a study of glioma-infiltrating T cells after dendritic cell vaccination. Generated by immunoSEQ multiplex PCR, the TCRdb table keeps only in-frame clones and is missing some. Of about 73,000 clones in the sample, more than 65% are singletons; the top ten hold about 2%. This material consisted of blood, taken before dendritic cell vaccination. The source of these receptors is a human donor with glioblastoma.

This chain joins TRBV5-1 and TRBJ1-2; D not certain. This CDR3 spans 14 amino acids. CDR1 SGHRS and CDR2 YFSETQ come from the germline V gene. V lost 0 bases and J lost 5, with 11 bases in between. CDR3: CASSLDTATYGYTF. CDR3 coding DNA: TGCGCCAGCAGCTTGGATACAGCCACTTATGGCTACACCTTC.

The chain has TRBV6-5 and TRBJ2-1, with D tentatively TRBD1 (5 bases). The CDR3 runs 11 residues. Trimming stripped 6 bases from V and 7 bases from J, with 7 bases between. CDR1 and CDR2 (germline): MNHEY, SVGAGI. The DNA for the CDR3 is TGTGCCAGCAGCAGGGAAAATGAGCAGTTCTTC. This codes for CASSRENEQFF.